Described below is a single T cell receptor beta chain sequence and its context. The data were produced by immunoSEQ multiplex PCR, yet TCRdb's version contains in-frame clones alone and is incomplete. The data show around 450,000 clones, 87% seen once. Germline CDR1 reads SGHAT; CDR2 reads FQNNGV. Between the trimmed V and J ends, which lost 5 bases and 6 bases, there was a span of 10 bases. The CDR3 length is 12 residues. This specimen comes from a study of blood T cell repertoires in COVID-19. The TCR sequence derives from a woman aged 18-29 years with acute COVID-19. Input material: PBMCs or T cells enriched from blood (not recorded which). The chain recombines TRBV11-2 with TRBJ1-2; D ambiguous. In nucleotides, the CDR3 is TGTGCCAGCAGCGGTATTCGGGATGGCTACACCTTC. Translation: CASSGIRDGYTF.